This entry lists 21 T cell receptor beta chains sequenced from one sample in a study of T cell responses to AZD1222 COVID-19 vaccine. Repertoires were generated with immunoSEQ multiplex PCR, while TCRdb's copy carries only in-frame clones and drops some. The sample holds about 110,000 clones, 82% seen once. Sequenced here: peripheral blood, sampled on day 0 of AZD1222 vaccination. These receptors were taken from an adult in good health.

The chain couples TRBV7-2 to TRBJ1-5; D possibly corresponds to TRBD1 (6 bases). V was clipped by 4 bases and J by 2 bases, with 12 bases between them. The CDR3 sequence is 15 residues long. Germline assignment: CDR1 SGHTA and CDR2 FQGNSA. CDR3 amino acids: CASSSRGGGNQPQHF. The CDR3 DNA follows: TGTGCCAGCAGCTCCCGAGGGGGGGGCAATCAGCCCCAGCATTTT.

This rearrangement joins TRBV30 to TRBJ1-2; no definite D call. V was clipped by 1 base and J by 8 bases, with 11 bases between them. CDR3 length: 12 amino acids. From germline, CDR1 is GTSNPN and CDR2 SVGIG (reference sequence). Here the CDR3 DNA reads TGTGCCTGGAGTGGTCAGTCGGGAGGCTACACCTTC. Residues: CAWSGQSGGYTF.

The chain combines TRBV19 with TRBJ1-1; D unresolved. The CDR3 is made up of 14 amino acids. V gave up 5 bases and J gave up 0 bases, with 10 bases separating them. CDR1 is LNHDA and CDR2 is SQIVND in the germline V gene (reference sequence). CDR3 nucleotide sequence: TGTGCCAGTAGTTTCCAACCCATGAACACTGAAGCTTTCTTT. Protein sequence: CASSFQPMNTEAFF. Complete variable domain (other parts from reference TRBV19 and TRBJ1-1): DGGITQSPKYLFRKEGQNVTLSCEQNLNHDAMYWYRQDPGQGLRLIYYSQIVNDFQKGDIAEGYSVSREKKESFPLTVTSAQKNPTAFYLCASSFQPMNTEAFFGQGTRLTVV.

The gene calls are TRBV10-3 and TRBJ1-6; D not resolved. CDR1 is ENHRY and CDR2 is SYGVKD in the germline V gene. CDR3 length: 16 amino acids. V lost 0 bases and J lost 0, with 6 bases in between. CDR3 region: CAISESKSSYNSPLHF. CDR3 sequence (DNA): TGTGCCATCAGTGAGTCAAAGAGCTCCTATAATTCACCCCTCCACTTT.

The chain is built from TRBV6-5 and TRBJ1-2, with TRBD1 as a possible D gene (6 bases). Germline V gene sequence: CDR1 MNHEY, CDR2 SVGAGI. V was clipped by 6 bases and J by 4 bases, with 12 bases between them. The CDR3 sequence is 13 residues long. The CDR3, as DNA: TGTGCCAGCAGGGCAGGGGTGGTCTATGGCTACACCTTC. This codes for CASRAGVVYGYTF.

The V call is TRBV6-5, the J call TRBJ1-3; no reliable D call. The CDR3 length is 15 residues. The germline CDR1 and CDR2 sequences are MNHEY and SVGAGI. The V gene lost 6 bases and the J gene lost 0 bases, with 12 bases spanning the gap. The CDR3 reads CASRGLGGSGNTIYF. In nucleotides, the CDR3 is TGTGCCAGCAGAGGCCTGGGAGGCTCTGGAAACACCATATATTTT.

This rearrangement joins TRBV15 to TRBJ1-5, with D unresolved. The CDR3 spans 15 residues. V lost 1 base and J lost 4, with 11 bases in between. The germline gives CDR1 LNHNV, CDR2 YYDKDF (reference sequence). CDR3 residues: CATSRVGRTNQPQHF. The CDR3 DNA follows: TGTGCCACCAGCAGAGTCGGGCGGACTAATCAGCCCCAGCATTTT.

In DNA, the CDR3 is TGTGCCAGCAGCTTGGTCCAGGGAGATACGCAGTATTTT. Residues: CASSLVQGDTQYF. The chain uses TRBV11-3 and TRBJ2-3; D is perhaps TRBD1 (5 bases). This CDR3 spans 13 amino acids. Trimming took off 3 bases at V and 5 bases at J, with 9 bases between the two ends. Germline values: CDR1 SGHNT, CDR2 YENEEA.

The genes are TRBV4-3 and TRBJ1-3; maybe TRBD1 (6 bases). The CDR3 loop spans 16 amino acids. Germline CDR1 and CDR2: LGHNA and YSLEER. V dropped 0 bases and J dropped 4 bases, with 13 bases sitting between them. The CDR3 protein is CASSQDSGGKGNTIYF. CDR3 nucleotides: TGCGCCAGCAGCCAAGATAGCGGGGGCAAAGGAAACACCATATATTTT.

In nucleotides, the CDR3 is TGTGCCAGCAGCGTATGGGACAGGGGCGTTTATGGCTACACCTTC. Protein product: CASSVWDRGVYGYTF. This chain connects TRBV7-2 to TRBJ1-2; 10 bases are shared with TRBD1. This CDR3 spans 15 amino acids. The V segment lost 5 bases and the J segment 5 bases; nucleotides outside the gene matches: 8. The germline V gene encodes CDR1 SGHTA and CDR2 FQGNSA.

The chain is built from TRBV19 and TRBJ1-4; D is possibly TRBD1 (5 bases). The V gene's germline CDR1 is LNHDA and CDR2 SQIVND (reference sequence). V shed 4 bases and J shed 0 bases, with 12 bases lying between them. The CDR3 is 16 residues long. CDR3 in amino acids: CASSTRDGSTNEKLFF. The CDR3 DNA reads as TGTGCCAGTAGTACGCGGGACGGATCAACTAATGAAAAACTGTTTTTT. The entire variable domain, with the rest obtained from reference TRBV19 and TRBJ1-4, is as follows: DGGITQSPKYLFRKEGQNVTLSCEQNLNHDAMYWYRQDPGQGLRLIYYSQIVNDFQKGDIAEGYSVSREKKESFPLTVTSAQKNPTAFYLCASSTRDGSTNEKLFFGSGTQLSVL.

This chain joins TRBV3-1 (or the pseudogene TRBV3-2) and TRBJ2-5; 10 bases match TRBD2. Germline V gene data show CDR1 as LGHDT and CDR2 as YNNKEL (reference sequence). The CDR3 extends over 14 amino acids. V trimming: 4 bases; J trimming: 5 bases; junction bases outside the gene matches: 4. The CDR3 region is CASSPSGGGETQYF. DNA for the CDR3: TGTGCCAGCAGCCCTAGCGGGGGCGGGGAGACCCAGTACTTC.

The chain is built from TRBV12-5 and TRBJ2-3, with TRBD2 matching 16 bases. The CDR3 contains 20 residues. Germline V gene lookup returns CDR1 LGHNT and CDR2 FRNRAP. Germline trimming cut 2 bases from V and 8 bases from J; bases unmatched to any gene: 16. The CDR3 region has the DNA TGTGCTAGTGGTTTGCCGACCAGAACGGGACTAGCGGGGGGGCGTGGTACGCAGTATTTT. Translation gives CASGLPTRTGLAGGRGTQYF.

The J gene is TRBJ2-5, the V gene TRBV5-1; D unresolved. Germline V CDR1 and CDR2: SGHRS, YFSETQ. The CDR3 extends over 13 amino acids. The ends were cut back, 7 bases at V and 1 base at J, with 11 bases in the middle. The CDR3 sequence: CASRPLPQETQYF. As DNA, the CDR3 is TGCGCCAGCCGTCCACTACCCCAAGAGACCCAGTACTTC.

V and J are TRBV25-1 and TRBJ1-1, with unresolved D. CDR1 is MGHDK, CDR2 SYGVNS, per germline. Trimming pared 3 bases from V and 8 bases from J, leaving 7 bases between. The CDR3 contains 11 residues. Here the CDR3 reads CASSDGREAFF. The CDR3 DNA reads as TGTGCCAGCAGTGACGGGAGAGAAGCTTTCTTT.

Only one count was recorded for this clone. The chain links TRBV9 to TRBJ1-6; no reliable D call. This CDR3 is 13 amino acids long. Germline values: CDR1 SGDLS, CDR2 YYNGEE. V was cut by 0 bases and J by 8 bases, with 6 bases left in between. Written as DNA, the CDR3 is TGTGCCAGCAGCGTAGCGGCGGATTCACCCCTCCACTTT. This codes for CASSVAADSPLHF.

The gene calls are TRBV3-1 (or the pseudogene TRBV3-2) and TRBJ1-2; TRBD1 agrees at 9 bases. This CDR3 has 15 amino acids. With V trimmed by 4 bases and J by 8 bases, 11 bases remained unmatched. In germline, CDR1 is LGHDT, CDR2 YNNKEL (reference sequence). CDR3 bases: TGTGCCAGCAGCCCCCCTACCCGGACAGGGGACGGCTACACCTTC. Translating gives CASSPPTRTGDGYTF.

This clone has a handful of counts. The CDR3 DNA reads TGCGCCAGCTACCGGGCTTCCTATGGCTACACCTTC. Translating gives CASYRASYGYTF. This rearrangement joins TRBV10-2 to TRBJ1-2; D is undetermined. Germline V gene sequence: CDR1 WSHSY, CDR2 SAAADI. The V and J ends lost 8 bases and 4 bases respectively, with 11 bases between them. The CDR3 spans 12 residues.

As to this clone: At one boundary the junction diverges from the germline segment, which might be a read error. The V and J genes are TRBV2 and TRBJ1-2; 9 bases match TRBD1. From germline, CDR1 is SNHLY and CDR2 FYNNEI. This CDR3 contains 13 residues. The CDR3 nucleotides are TGTGCCGGCAGGACAGGGGACAACTATGGCTACACCTTC. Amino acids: CAGRTGDNYGYTF.

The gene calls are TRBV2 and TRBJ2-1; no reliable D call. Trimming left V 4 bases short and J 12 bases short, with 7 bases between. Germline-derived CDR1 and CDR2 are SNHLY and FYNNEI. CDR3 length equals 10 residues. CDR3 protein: CASSGLGQFF. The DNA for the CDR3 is TGTGCCAGCAGTGGCTTGGGGCAGTTCTTC. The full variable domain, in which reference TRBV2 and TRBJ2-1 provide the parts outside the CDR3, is EPEVTQTPSHQVTQMGQEVILRCVPISNHLYFYWYRQILGQKVEFLVSFYNNEISEKSEIFDDQFSVERPDGSNFTLKIRSTKLEDSAMYFCASSGLGQFFGPGTRLTVL.

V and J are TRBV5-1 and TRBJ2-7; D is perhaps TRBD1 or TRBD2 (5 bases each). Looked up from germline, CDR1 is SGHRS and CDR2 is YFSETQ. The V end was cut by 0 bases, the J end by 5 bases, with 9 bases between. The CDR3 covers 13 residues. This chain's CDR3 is CASSLELGDEQYF. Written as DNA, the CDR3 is TGCGCCAGCAGCTTGGAGCTGGGGGACGAGCAGTACTTC.